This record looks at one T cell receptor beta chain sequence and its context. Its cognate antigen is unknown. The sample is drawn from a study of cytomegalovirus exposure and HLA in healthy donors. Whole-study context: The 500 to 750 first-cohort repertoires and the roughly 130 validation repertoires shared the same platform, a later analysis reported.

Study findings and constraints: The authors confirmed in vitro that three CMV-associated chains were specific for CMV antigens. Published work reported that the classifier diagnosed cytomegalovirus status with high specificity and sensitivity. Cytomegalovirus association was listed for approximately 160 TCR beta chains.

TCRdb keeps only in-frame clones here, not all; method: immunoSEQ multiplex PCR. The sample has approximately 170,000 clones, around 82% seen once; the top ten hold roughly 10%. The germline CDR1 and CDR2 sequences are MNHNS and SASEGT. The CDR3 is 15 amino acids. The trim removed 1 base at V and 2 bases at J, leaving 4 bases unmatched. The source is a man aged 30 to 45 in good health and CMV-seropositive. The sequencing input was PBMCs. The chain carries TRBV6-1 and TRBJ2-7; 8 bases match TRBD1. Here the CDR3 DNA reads TGTGCCAGCAGTGAAGGTTTGGACAGGGCCTACGAGCAGTACTTC. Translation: CASSEGLDRAYEQYF.